Presented here are 28 T cell receptor beta chains from one specimen sequenced in a study of T-cell reconstitution after alpha-beta-depleted transplantation in children. During its preparation, the TCRbeta library received unique molecular identifiers. A single record per CDR3 protein comes from TCRdb applying MiXCR to the PCR reads. The table records more than 300,000 distinct CDR3 sequences, 15% to 20% of them present only once. The sample in question was PBMCs, mostly from graft donor cells, obtained 360 days after TCRalphabeta/CD19-depleted stem cell transplant. These receptors all come from a male patient aged 2 to 10 who had a stem cell transplant for acute lymphoblastic leukemia, so the T cells may come from the graft donor.

The CDR3 bases are TGCAGTGCGGAGGGACTAGCGGGTGGAAACGGCCCGGTAGAGACCCAGTACTTC. It is translated as CSAEGLAGGNGPVETQYF. The chain has TRBV20-1 and TRBJ2-5, with 12 bases fitting TRBD2. This CDR3 comprises 18 residues. V shed 6 bases, J shed 4 bases, and the junction held 18 bases outside the gene matches. Per the germline V gene, CDR1 is DFQATT and CDR2 is SNEGSKA (reference sequence).

The chain couples TRBV30 to TRBJ2-1; TRBD2 aligns across 8 bases. The V and J ends lost 3 bases and 7 bases, in that order; junction bases with no gene match: 14. Germline values: CDR1 GTSNPN, CDR2 SVGIG (reference sequence). The CDR3 runs 16 residues. The CDR3 loop is CAWRRDAGGPENEQFF. The DNA for the CDR3 is TGTGCCTGGAGAAGAGATGCGGGAGGACCGGAAAATGAGCAGTTCTTC.

The table lists this clonotype with a few counts. The CDR3: CASSLMLDTEAFF. CDR3 nucleotides: TGTGCCAGCAGCTTGATGTTAGACACTGAAGCTTTCTTT. The chain joins TRBV5-6 to TRBJ1-1; D not certain. The length of the CDR3 is 13 residues. V lost 1 base and J 3 bases, leaving 7 bases between the germline ends. Germline loops: CDR1 SGHDT, CDR2 YYEEEE.

This clonotype was observed many times. The chain links TRBV5-8 to TRBJ2-2, with D possibly TRBD2 on 5 matching bases. The CDR3 sequence is 15 residues long. The germline gives CDR1 SGHTS, CDR2 YDEGEE. V was trimmed by 0 bases and J by 7 bases, leaving 13 bases between them. The CDR3 region has the DNA TGTGCCAGCAGCTTGGACAACCCTCGGGGCGGGGAGCTGTTTTTT. Its translation is CASSLDNPRGGELFF.

Of note for this clonotype: A read error may produce the germline difference seen at one junction end. The rearrangement links TRBV3-1 to TRBJ2-7; weak D call: TRBD2 (5 bases). The CDR3 totals 18 residues. Germline lookup yields CDR1 LGHDT and CDR2 YNNKEL (reference sequence). CDR3 region: CARSPGAAPPSSLYEQYF. The CDR3 DNA is TGTGCCCGCAGTCCCGGAGCGGCTCCTCCATCCTCACTTTACGAGCAGTACTTC.

The chain recombines TRBV7-9 with TRBJ2-2; D not certain. Germline V gene sequence: CDR1 SEHNR, CDR2 FQNEAQ (reference sequence). The CDR3 spans 14 residues. Trimming shortened V by 1 base and J by 4 bases, and 7 bases separated the two germline ends. CDR3 in DNA: TGTGCCAGCAGCTTAGAATTGGTCACCGGGGAGCTGTTTTTT. It encodes CASSLELVTGELFF.

The chain carries TRBV28 and TRBJ2-7; D is unresolved. The length of the CDR3 is 17 residues. Germline V gives CDR1 MDHEN, CDR2 SYDVKM. Between the trimmed V and J ends, which lost 4 bases and 0 bases, there was a span of 19 bases. The CDR3 is CASSSVFATVSSYEQYF. The CDR3 nucleotides are TGTGCCAGCAGTTCTGTCTTCGCTACAGTGAGCTCCTACGAGCAGTACTTC.

This clonotype was recorded at least ten times. The gene calls are TRBV5-6 and TRBJ2-3; D call uncertain. V lost 0 bases to trimming and J lost 2 bases, with 13 bases between them. The CDR3 consists of 16 residues. In germline, CDR1 is SGHDT, CDR2 YYEEEE. CDR3 in amino acids: CASSLAYRTHTDTQYF. CDR3 nucleotides: TGTGCCAGCAGCTTGGCGTACAGAACACACACAGATACGCAGTATTTT.

In this sample, this clonotype turned up many times. The chain couples TRBV12-3 or TRBV12-4 to TRBJ2-5; 8 bases fit TRBD2. This CDR3 has 17 residues. With 3 bases clipped from V and 5 bases from J, the junction kept 14 bases outside the gene matches. The CDR3 nucleotides read TGTGCCAGCAGTTTCTTGGCCGGGAGCGGGAGAAGGGAGACCCAGTACTTC. It translates to CASSFLAGSGRRETQYF.

This clonotype occurred a few times. This chain joins TRBV4-3 and TRBJ2-1; TRBD2 matches at 15 bases. From germline, CDR1 is LGHNA and CDR2 YSLEER. The V segment lost 2 bases and the J segment 7 bases; nucleotides outside the gene matches: 6. CDR3 length: 17 amino acids. This CDR3 reads CASSQRTSGRAWNEQFF. CDR3 in DNA: TGCGCCAGCAGCCAACGGACTAGCGGGAGGGCCTGGAATGAGCAGTTCTTC.

V and J are TRBV3-1 and TRBJ2-4; D is perhaps TRBD1 (6 bases). Trimming removed 4 bases from V and 8 bases from J, with 18 bases in between. CDR3 length: 15 residues. Germline loops: CDR1 LGHDT, CDR2 YNNKEL (reference sequence). The CDR3 region is CASSPRTGPRDIQYF. The CDR3 region has the DNA TGTGCCAGCAGCCCGAGAACAGGGCCTAGAGACATTCAGTACTTC.

This clonotype was seen repeatedly, ten times or more. The chain combines TRBV28 with TRBJ1-1; no clear D. CDR1 and CDR2 (germline): MDHEN, SYDVKM. V shed 0 bases and J shed 4 bases, with 18 bases lying between them. The CDR3 loop spans 17 amino acids. DNA for the CDR3: TGTGCCAGCAGTTTATGGGCAGGTCGGGTACGAGGCACTGAAGCTTTCTTT. Amino acids: CASSLWAGRVRGTEAFF.

The chain couples TRBV7-8 to TRBJ2-2; maybe TRBD1 (5 bases). The CDR3 is 15 amino acids. Germline V gives CDR1 SGHVS, CDR2 FQNEAQ. Trimming cost V 1 base and J 4 bases, with 10 bases left between them. CDR3 region: CASSLVQAPTGELFF. In DNA form, the CDR3 reads TGTGCCAGCAGCTTAGTACAGGCCCCCACCGGGGAGCTGTTTTTT.

As regards this clonotype: This could be a read error, since a much larger clone is one nucleotide away. The V call is TRBV7-8, the J call TRBJ2-2; 8 bases agree with TRBD1. Germline V gene lookup returns CDR1 SGHVS and CDR2 FQNEAQ. The CDR3 has 15 residues. Written as DNA, the CDR3 is TGTGCCAGCAGCGCGTGGGACAGGAACACCCGGGAGCTGTTTTTT. The encoded protein is CASSAWDRNTRELFF.

This clonotype showed up just a few times. The V and J genes are TRBV4-1 and TRBJ2-3; D is ambiguous. The ends were cut back, 3 bases at V and 6 bases at J, with 13 bases in the middle. This CDR3 has 14 residues. CDR1 and CDR2 from the germline V gene are MGHRA and YSYEKL. The CDR3 DNA is TGCGCCAGCAGCCACCTGGACCTCACGGATACGCAGTATTTT. It translates to CASSHLDLTDTQYF.

This clonotype was seen a single time. The chain is built from TRBV7-2 and TRBJ2-5; 10 bases agree with TRBD2. CDR1 and CDR2 (germline): SGHTA, FQGNSA. V lost 1 base, J lost 4 bases, and 6 bases stayed unmatched. The CDR3 has 16 residues. In DNA form, the CDR3 reads TGTGCCAGCAGCTTAGACCCAGCGGGAGGGCCAGAGACCCAGTACTTC. Translating it yields CASSLDPAGGPETQYF.

In its sample, this clonotype was seen a few times. The J gene is TRBJ2-1, the V gene TRBV5-1, with TRBD2 identical over 8 bases. The CDR3 is 15 residues long. The germline gives CDR1 SGHRS, CDR2 YFSETQ. Germline trimming cut 1 base from V and 12 bases from J; bases unmatched to any gene: 12. For the CDR3, the DNA is TGCGCCAGCAGCTTGTTGGCGGGAGGAGCCCCTTCGCAGTTCTTC. Translating it yields CASSLLAGGAPSQFF.

The table lists this clonotype with a count of one. This may stem from a read error, because a much larger clone lies one nucleotide away. The gene calls are TRBV20-1 and TRBJ2-7; tentative D call: TRBD2 (5 bases). CDR3 length: 14 residues. Per the germline V gene, CDR1 is DFQATT and CDR2 is SNEGSKA (reference sequence). The CDR3 is CSARDRTGLYERYF. The CDR3 DNA is TGCAGTGCTAGAGACCGCACCGGACTGTACGAGCGGTACTTC.

The chain links TRBV28 to TRBJ1-4, with D hard to call. The CDR3 runs to 12 residues. Germline V gene data show CDR1 as MDHEN and CDR2 as SYDVKM. Trimming took 8 bases from V and 4 from J, leaving 8 bases between them. The CDR3 sequence: CASRVLNEKLFF. The CDR3 DNA follows: TGTGCCAGCCGGGTCCTTAATGAAAAACTGTTTTTT.

V usage is TRBV20-1 and J usage is TRBJ2-4; D possibly corresponds to TRBD2 (6 bases). The CDR3 is made up of 13 amino acids. Germline CDR1 is DFQATT and CDR2 is SNEGSKA (reference sequence). Between the trimmed V and J ends, which lost 7 bases and 0 bases, there was a span of 10 bases. The CDR3 spells CSGAGLAKNIQYF. The CDR3 DNA is TGCAGTGGGGCGGGGCTAGCCAAAAACATTCAGTACTTC.

The table lists this clonotype with a few counts. The chain links TRBV21-1 to TRBJ2-7; the table's D call, TRBD1, was not checked against the DNA. TRBV21-1 is noted as a pseudogene. The CDR3 loop spans 18 amino acids. The CDR3 DNA is TGTGCCAGCAGCAAGTGGGCAGGGAGTCTGTCTTTTTCCTACGAGCAGTACTTC. Its translation is CASSKWAGSLSFSYEQYF.

This clonotype was picked up a small number of times. The rearrangement joins TRBV5-1 to TRBJ1-1; 7 bases agree with TRBD1. CDR1 and CDR2 from the germline V gene are SGHRS and YFSETQ. Losses at the gene ends were 2 bases for V and 0 bases for J; bases not matched to a gene: 4. This CDR3 contains 15 residues. DNA for the CDR3: TGCGCCAGCAGCTTAGGGACAGTGCTGAACACTGAAGCTTTCTTT. Amino acid sequence: CASSLGTVLNTEAFF.

The genes are TRBV12-3 or TRBV12-4 and TRBJ2-1; 9 bases agree with TRBD2. V lost 6 bases, J lost 6 bases, and 6 bases stayed unmatched. The CDR3 totals 14 residues. The DNA of the CDR3 is TGTGCCAGCAGCCGGACTAGCGTGGGCAATGAGCAGTTCTTC. It translates to CASSRTSVGNEQFF.

The chain links TRBV4-2 to TRBJ2-1, with D unclear. Looked up from germline, CDR1 is LGHNA and CDR2 is YNFKEQ. This CDR3 contains 15 residues. Trimming left V 0 bases short and J 0 bases short, with 6 bases between. Here the CDR3 reads CASSQEASSYNEQFF. The DNA of the CDR3 is TGTGCCAGCAGCCAAGAGGCGAGCTCCTACAATGAGCAGTTCTTC.

About this clonotype itself: A much larger clone lies a single base off, so this may be a read error. The gene calls are TRBV12-3 or TRBV12-4 and TRBJ2-1; the match to TRBD2 covers 9 bases. The CDR3 length is 14 residues. The J segment lost 5 bases and the V segment lost 5 bases, leaving 4 bases of the junction unmatched. The CDR3 bases are TGTGCCAGCAGTACCGGACTAGCGAACAATGAGCAGTTCTTC. The encoded protein is CASSTGLANNEQFF.

The table lists this clonotype with a few counts. The rearrangement links TRBV27 to TRBJ2-3, with 14 bases lining up with TRBD2. This CDR3 region has 15 residues. CDR1 and CDR2 (germline): MNHEY, SMNVEV (reference sequence). Trimming took 6 bases from V and 5 from J; bases not matched to a gene: 4. The CDR3 here is CASSGTSGSLDTQYF. In nucleotides, the CDR3 is TGTGCCAGCAGCGGGACTAGCGGGAGCTTAGATACGCAGTATTTT.

The genes are TRBV5-1 and TRBJ2-1; TRBD1 might be the D (6 bases). The CDR3 spans 14 residues. The germline V and J ends were trimmed by 0 bases and 4 bases, with 8 bases remaining between them. CDR1 and CDR2 (germline): SGHRS, YFSETQ. The chain's CDR3 is CASSLDRAYNEQFF. In DNA, the CDR3 is TGCGCCAGCAGCTTGGACAGGGCATACAATGAGCAGTTCTTC.

This clonotype occurred a few times. The V gene is TRBV28, the J gene TRBJ2-1; 10 bases map to TRBD2. The V gene end was trimmed by 3 bases and the J gene end by 3 bases; junction bases not matched to a gene: 14. Germline V CDR1 and CDR2: MDHEN, SYDVKM. This CDR3 region has 19 residues. This CDR3 is CASSFRRLAGEWGYNEQFF. The DNA for the CDR3 is TGTGCCAGCAGTTTCCGGCGGCTAGCGGGAGAGTGGGGCTACAATGAGCAGTTCTTC.